A selection of T cell receptor beta chains follows, all from one sample in a study of cytomegalovirus exposure and HLA in healthy donors. TCRdb keeps only in-frame clones here, not all; method: immunoSEQ multiplex PCR. The sample records some 150,000 clones, approximately 77% being singletons. The sequencing sample was made of PBMCs. All receptors come from a man younger than 45 in good health and CMV-seropositive. The CDR3 runs from the conserved cysteine through the conserved F or W. The D gene is left open where the match is weak. Clone size is shown for a subset of rows, as once, few, many or a class of expanded clone.

>TRBJ2-1|TRBD2|TRBV28|NA
CASSLRNIAGGLNEQFF
TGTGCCAGCAGTTTGCGGAACATAGCGGGGGGGCTCAATGAGCAGTTCTTC
>TRBJ2-7|NA|TRBV7-3|NA
CASSLRGGTGGSYEQYF
TGTGCCAGCAGCTTAAGGGGGGGGACAGGTGGTTCCTACGAGCAGTACTTC
>TRBJ2-1|NA|TRBV20-1|NA
CSARFSVEQFF
TGCAGTGCTCGATTTTCGGTTGAGCAGTTCTTC
>TRBJ1-2|TRBD1|TRBV5-1|NA
CASSYGQGGGYTF
TGCGCCAGCAGCTATGGACAGGGCGGTGGCTACACCTTC
>TRBJ2-1|NA|TRBV9|NA
CASSVDPSLSTDEQFF
TGTGCCAGCAGCGTAGACCCTTCCTTGTCAACGGATGAGCAGTTCTTC
>TRBJ2-3|TRBD2|TRBV5-6|few
CASSRTSGGTDTQYF
TGTGCCAGCAGCAGGACTAGCGGGGGGACAGATACGCAGTATTTT
>TRBJ1-1|TRBD1|TRBV10-3|NA
CAISPGQGEAFF
TGTGCCATCAGTCCGGGACAGGGAGAAGCTTTCTTT
>TRBJ2-7|NA|TRBV19|NA
CASTPGSAYEQYF
TGTGCCAGTACCCCAGGCAGTGCCTACGAGCAGTACTTC
>TRBJ2-3|TRBD2|TRBV2|NA
CASSGERGADTQYF
TGTGCCAGCAGTGGAGAGCGGGGGGCAGATACGCAGTATTTT
>TRBJ1-2|TRBD1|TRBV28|NA
CASSSNILSGQDGYTF
TGTGCCAGCAGTTCGAATATCTTATCCGGACAGGATGGCTACACCTTC
>TRBJ2-7|NA|TRBV7-9|NA
CASSSDRDSYEQYF
TGTGCCAGCAGTTCCGACAGAGACTCCTACGAGCAGTACTTC
>TRBJ2-7|NA|TRBV18|NA
CASQDSISEQYF
TGTGCCAGCCAGGACAGTATTAGTGAGCAGTACTTC
>TRBJ2-3|TRBD1|TRBV9|few
CASTRQGSTDTQYF
TGTGCCAGCACCCGACAGGGCAGCACAGATACGCAGTATTTT
>TRBJ1-6|NA|TRBV4-2|few
CASSLAGGMDNSPLHF
TGTGCCAGCAGCCTCGCCGGGGGGATGGATAATTCACCCCTCCACTTT
>TRBJ2-3|NA|TRBV9|NA
CASSPEDSTSTDTQYF
TGTGCCAGCAGCCCAGAGGACTCCACTAGCACAGATACGCAGTATTTT
>TRBJ1-6|TRBD1|TRBV27|NA
CASSRDRIDALLNSPLHF
TGTGCCAGCAGCAGGGACAGGATTGATGCCCTCCTTAATTCACCCCTCCACTTT
>TRBJ1-3|NA|TRBV29-1|few
CSAGLVPSGNTIYF
TGCAGCGCCGGGTTGGTCCCCTCTGGAAACACCATATATTTT
>TRBJ1-5|NA|TRBV19|NA
CASSIGRGYNQPQHF
TGTGCCAGTAGCATCGGGAGGGGATACAATCAGCCCCAGCATTTT
>TRBJ2-3|TRBD1|TRBV5-1|NA
CASSSGQGGADTQYF
TGCGCCAGCAGCTCGGGACAGGGGGGGGCAGATACGCAGTATTTT
>TRBJ2-7|NA|TRBV9|NA
CASSPSLSGREQYF
TGTGCCAGCAGCCCCAGTTTATCAGGGAGGGAGCAGTACTTC
>TRBJ2-1|TRBD1|TRBV2|few
CASREGQGAYNEQFF
TGTGCCAGCAGAGAGGGACAGGGGGCATACAATGAGCAGTTCTTC
>TRBJ1-4|NA|TRBV7-9|NA
CASSLRAQGEGEKLFF
TGTGCCAGCAGCTTAAGGGCCCAAGGCGAGGGCGAAAAACTGTTTTTT
>TRBJ2-1|TRBD2|TRBV4-3|once
CASSQDSRGGSYNEQFF
TGCGCCAGCAGCCAAGACTCGCGGGGGGGATCCTACAATGAGCAGTTCTTC
>TRBJ2-7|NA|TRBV11-2|few
CASSLAGESSYEQYF
TGTGCCAGCAGCTTAGCGGGGGAGAGCTCCTACGAGCAGTACTTC
>TRBJ2-5|TRBD1|TRBV14|NA
CASSQRQGGETQYF
TGTGCCAGCAGCCAGCGACAGGGGGGTGAGACCCAGTACTTC
>TRBJ2-3|NA|TRBV6-6|NA
CASSYGQDTQYF
TGTGCCAGCAGTTACGGCCAGGATACGCAGTATTTT